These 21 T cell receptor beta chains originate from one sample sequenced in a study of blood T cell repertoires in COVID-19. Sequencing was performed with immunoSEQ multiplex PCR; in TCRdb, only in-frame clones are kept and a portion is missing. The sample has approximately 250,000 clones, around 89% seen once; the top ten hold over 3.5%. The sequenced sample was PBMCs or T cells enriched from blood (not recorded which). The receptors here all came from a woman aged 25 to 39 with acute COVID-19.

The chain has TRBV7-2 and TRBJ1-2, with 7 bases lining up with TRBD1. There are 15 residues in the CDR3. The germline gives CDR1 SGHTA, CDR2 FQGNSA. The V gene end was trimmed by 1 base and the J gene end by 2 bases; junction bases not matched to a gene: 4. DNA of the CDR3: TGTGCCAGCAGCTTAGACAGGGGTTACAACTATGGCTACACCTTC. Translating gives CASSLDRGYNYGYTF.

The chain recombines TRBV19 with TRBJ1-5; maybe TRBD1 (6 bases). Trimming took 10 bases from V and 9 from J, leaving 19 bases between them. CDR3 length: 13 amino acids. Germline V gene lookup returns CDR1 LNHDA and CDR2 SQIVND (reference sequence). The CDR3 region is CATQQGGGSPQHF. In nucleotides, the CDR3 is TGTGCCACTCAACAGGGAGGGGGATCGCCCCAGCATTTT.

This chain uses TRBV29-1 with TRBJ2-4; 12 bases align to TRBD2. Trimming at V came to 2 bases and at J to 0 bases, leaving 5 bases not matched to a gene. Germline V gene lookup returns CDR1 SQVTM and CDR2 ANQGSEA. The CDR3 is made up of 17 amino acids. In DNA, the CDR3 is TGCAGCGTTGAAAGGACTAGCGGGACCCTAGCCAAAAACATTCAGTACTTC. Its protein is CSVERTSGTLAKNIQYF.

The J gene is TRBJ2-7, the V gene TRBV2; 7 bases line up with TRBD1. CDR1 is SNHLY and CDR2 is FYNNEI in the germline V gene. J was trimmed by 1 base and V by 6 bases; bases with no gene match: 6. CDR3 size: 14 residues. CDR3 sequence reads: CASSLPGQSYEQYF. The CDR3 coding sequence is TGTGCCAGCAGCCTTCCGGGACAGTCCTACGAGCAGTACTTC.

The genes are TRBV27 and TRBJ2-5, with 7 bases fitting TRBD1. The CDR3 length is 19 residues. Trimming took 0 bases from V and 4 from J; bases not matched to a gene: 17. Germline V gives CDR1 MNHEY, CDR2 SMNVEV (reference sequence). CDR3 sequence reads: CASSLSQGQFNPRSETQYF. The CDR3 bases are TGTGCCAGCAGTTTATCGCAGGGACAGTTTAACCCTCGGTCAGAGACCCAGTACTTC.

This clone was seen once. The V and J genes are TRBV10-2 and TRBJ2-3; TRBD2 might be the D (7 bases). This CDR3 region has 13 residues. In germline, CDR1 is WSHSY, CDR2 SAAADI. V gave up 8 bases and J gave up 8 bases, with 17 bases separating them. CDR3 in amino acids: CASGDGGAVTQYF. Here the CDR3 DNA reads TGCGCCAGCGGGGATGGGGGGGCCGTTACGCAGTATTTT.

CDR3 amino acids: CASSPLIAGVVETQYF. The CDR3 coding sequence is TGTGCCAGCAGTCCGTTAATAGCGGGAGTGGTCGAGACCCAGTACTTC. The chain joins TRBV2 to TRBJ2-5; TRBD2 matches 9 bases. V gave up 5 bases and J gave up 5 bases; unmatched junction bases: 12. From germline, CDR1 is SNHLY and CDR2 FYNNEI. This CDR3 contains 16 residues. The whole variable domain, filled in from reference TRBV2 and TRBJ2-5, reads EPEVTQTPSHQVTQMGQEVILRCVPISNHLYFYWYRQILGQKVEFLVSFYNNEISEKSEIFDDQFSVERPDGSNFTLKIRSTKLEDSAMYFCASSPLIAGVVETQYFGPGTRLLVL.

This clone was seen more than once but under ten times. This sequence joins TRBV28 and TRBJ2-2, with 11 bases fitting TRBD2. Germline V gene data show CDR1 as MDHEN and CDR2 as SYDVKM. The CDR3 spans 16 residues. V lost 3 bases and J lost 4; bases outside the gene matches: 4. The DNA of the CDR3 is TGTGCCAGCAGTTTGATAGCGGGAGGGCCCACCGGGGAGCTGTTTTTT. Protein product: CASSLIAGGPTGELFF.

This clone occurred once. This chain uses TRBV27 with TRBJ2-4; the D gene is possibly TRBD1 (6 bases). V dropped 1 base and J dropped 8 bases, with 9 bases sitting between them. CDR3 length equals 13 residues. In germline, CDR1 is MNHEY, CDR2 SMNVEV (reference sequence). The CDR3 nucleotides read TGTGCCAGCAGTTTATTGGGGGCGCACATTCAGTACTTC. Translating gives CASSLLGAHIQYF.

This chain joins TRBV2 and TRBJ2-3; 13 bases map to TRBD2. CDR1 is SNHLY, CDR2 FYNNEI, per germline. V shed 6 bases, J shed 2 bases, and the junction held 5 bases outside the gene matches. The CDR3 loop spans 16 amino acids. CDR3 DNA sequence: TGTGCCAGCAGAGGGACTAGCGGGATATACACAGATACGCAGTATTTT. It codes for CASRGTSGIYTDTQYF.

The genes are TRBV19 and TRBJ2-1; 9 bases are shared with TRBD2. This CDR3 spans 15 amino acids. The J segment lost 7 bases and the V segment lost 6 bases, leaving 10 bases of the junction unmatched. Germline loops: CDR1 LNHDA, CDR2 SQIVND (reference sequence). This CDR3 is CASRVAGVNWNEQFF. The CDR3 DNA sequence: TGTGCCAGTAGAGTAGCGGGAGTTAATTGGAATGAGCAGTTCTTC.

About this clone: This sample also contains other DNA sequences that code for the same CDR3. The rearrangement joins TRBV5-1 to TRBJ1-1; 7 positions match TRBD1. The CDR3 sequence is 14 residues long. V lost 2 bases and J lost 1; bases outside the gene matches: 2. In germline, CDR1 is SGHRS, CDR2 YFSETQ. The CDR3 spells CASSFGTENTEAFF. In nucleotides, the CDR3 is TGCGCCAGCAGCTTCGGGACAGAGAACACTGAAGCTTTCTTT.

In DNA form, the CDR3 reads TGTGCCAGCAGTTCCCCGACCGGGGCCGGAGGGGTTAACTATGGCTACACCTTC. The encoded protein is CASSSPTGAGGVNYGYTF. The gene calls are TRBV28 and TRBJ1-2, with D possibly matching TRBD1 (5 bases). CDR1 is MDHEN and CDR2 is SYDVKM in the germline V gene. This CDR3 contains 18 residues. The V gene lost 4 bases and the J gene lost 1 base, with 22 bases spanning the gap.

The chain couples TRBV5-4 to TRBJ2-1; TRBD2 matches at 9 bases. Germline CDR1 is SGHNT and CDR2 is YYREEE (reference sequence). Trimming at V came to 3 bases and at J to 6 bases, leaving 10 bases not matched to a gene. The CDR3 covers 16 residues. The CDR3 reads CASSSRRLAVSNEQFF. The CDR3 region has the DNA TGTGCCAGCAGCTCACGAAGACTAGCGGTTTCCAATGAGCAGTTCTTC.

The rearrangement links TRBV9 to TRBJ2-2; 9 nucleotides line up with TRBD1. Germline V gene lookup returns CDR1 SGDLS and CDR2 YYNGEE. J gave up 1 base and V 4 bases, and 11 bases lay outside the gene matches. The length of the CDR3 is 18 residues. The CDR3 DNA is TGTGCCAGCAGCCAAAAGGGACAGGGCATTGAGAACACCGGGGAGCTGTTTTTT. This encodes CASSQKGQGIENTGELFF. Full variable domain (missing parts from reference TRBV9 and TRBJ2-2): DSGVTQTPKHLITATGQRVTLRCSPRSGDLSVYWYQQSLDQGLQFLIQYYNGEERAKGNILERFSAQQFPDLHSELNLSSLELGDSALYFCASSQKGQGIENTGELFFGEGSRLTVL.

The CDR3 loop is CASSIDLFGEETQYF. The CDR3 bases are TGTGCCAGTAGTATAGATCTATTCGGGGAAGAGACCCAGTACTTC. This chain uses TRBV19 with TRBJ2-5; TRBD2 might be the D (5 bases). This CDR3 contains 15 residues. Germline assignment: CDR1 LNHDA and CDR2 SQIVND (reference sequence). Trimming removed 0 bases at V and 3 bases at J, with 11 bases between.

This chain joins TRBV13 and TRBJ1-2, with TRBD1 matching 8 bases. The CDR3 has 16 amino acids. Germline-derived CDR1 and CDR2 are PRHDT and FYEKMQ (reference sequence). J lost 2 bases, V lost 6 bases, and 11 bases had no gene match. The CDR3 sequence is CASSLGPTGDNYGYTF. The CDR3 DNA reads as TGTGCCAGCAGTCTTGGCCCGACAGGGGACAACTATGGCTACACCTTC.

CDR3 amino acids: CASSFPGTGNYGYTF. The CDR3 DNA reads as TGTGCCAGCAGTTTTCCCGGGACAGGAAACTATGGCTACACCTTC. The chain joins TRBV27 to TRBJ1-2, with 8 nucleotides matching TRBD1. This CDR3 is 15 amino acids long. V shed 3 bases and J 2 bases; nucleotides not matched to a gene: 5. Germline CDR1 MNHEY, CDR2 SMNVEV (reference sequence).

As DNA, the CDR3 is TGCGCCAGCAGCCCCTATACGGACACTGAAGCTTTCTTT. It is translated as CASSPYTDTEAFF. The gene calls are TRBV4-1 and TRBJ1-1; D is ambiguous. Trimming took 4 bases from V and 3 from J, leaving 9 bases between them. The CDR3 extends over 13 amino acids. The V gene's germline CDR1 is MGHRA and CDR2 YSYEKL.

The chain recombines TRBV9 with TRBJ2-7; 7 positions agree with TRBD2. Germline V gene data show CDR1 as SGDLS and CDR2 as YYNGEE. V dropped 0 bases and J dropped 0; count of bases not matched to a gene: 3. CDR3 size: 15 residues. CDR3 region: CASSVGLADSYEQYF. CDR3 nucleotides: TGTGCCAGCAGCGTAGGCCTAGCGGACTCCTACGAGCAGTACTTC.

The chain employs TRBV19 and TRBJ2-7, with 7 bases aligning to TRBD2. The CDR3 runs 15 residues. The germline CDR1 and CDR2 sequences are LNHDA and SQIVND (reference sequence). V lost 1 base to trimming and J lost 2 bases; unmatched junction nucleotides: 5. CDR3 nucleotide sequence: TGTGCCAGTAGTATAGGGCCTAGCGGCCCCTACGAGCAGTACTTC. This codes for CASSIGPSGPYEQYF.